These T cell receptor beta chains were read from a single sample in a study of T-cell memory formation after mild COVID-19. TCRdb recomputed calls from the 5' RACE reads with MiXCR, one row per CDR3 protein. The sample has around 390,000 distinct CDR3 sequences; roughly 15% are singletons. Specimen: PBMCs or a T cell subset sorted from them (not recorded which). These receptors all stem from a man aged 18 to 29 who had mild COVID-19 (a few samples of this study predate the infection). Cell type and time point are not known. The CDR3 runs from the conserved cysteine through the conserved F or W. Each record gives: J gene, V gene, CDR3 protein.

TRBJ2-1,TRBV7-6,CASSRTGESGNNEQFF
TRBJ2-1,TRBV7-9,CASSSRGTSGGRAQFF
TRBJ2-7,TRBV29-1,CSGQDTRSSYEQYF
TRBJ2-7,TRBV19,CASSRLFPYEQYF
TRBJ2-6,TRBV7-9,CASSRWGQGKGGNVLTF
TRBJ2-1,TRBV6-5,CATTSPGTGSYEQFF
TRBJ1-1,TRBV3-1,CASSQQGYTEAFF
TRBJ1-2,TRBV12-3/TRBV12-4,CANRTPGYTF
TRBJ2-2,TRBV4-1,CASSQEIRGPGELFF
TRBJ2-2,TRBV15,CATRGAGELFF
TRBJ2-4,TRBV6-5,CASSYSVVALAKNIQYF
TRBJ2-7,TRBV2,CASGMTGVNEYF
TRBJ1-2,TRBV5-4,CASSFGTGGNYGYTF
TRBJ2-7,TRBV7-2,CASSLVPSGGLSSYEQYF
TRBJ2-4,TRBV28,CASSPIRGSRDIQYF
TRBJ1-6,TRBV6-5,CASRGGAWETLHF
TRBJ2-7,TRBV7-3,CASSSGTSGTHHF
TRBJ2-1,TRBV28,CASSLRGTGRYYNEQFF
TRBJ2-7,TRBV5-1,CASSRGDRLSYEQYF
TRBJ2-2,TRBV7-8,CASSFGTLNTGELFF
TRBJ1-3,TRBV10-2,CASMHGVDTIYF
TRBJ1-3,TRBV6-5,CASSTVNSGNTIYF
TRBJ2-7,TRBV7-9,CASSPAPDEQYF
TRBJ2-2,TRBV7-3,CASSSPGSGELFF
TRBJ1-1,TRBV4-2,CASSQEDRWEAFF
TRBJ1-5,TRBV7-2,CASSLQGYSNQPQHF
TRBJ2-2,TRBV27,CASRLTGTGSTGELFF
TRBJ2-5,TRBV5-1,CASSAQQETQYF
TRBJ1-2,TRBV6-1,CASSQVALAYNYGYTF
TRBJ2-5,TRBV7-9,CASSLGRQAIETQYF
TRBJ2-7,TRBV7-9,CASSLGGFDEQYF
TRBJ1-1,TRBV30,CAWRFPQSNTEAFF
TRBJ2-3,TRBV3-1,CASSLRTDNTDTQYF
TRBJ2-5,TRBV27,CASSNRYTPPQETQYF